This TCR beta chain was identified during a study of follicular helper T cells after annual influenza vaccination. The germline V and J ends were trimmed by 2 bases and 5 bases, with 6 bases remaining between them. CDR1 is SEHNR and CDR2 is FQNEAQ in the germline V gene (reference sequence). The CDR3 sequence is 12 residues long. Here immunoSEQ multiplex PCR was the method, and the copy in TCRdb shows in-frame clones only, minus some. This table holds more than 4,000 clones, more than 75% found once. Time point denoted: 2015-2016 season, 7 days after influenza vaccination. Vaccine contraindications, substance abuse, HIV/AIDS, active malignancy and active illness excluded donors. ICOS+CD38+ and ICOS-CD38- fractions were sorted from non-naive CD4+CXCR5+PD-1+ cells.

This TCR came from an adult who received the influenza vaccine. Sequenced here: CXCR5+ CD38- circulating T follicular helper cells from blood, sampled 7 days after influenza vaccination. Subset of the sample: circulating Tfh, non-naive CD4+CXCR5+PD-1+ (ICOS+CD38+ or ICOS-CD38-). The chain has TRBV7-9 and TRBJ2-5; D not resolved. In DNA form, the CDR3 reads TGTGCCAGCAGCTTAACCGTTGAGACCCAGTACTTC. It specifies CASSLTVETQYF.